One and the same sample provided the 21 T cell receptor beta chains below, sequenced in a study of OX40 agonist ivuxolimab in advanced cancers. Library preparation employed the immunoSEQ multiplex PCR assay. TCRdb stores this immuneACCESS table with in-frame sequences only. Part of the clones is absent; in the studies checked, under half of the shortfall reflects unresolved V genes, and no reason is known for the rest. This sample holds about 63,000 clones; around 81% were observed only once. The ten largest account for roughly 0.99% of the sample. This specimen consisted of CD4+ or CD8+ T cells sorted from blood, obtained in a trial of the OX40 agonist ivuxolimab. The source is an adult with an advanced solid tumor such as melanoma, head and neck, liver or kidney cancer.

The chain uses TRBV7-9 and TRBJ1-2; D is ambiguous. CDR1 and CDR2 from the germline V gene are SEHNR and FQNEAQ (reference sequence). V was cut by 5 bases and J by 8 bases, with 9 bases left in between. This CDR3 has 11 residues. The CDR3: CASSLYGGYTF. The DNA of the CDR3 is TGTGCCAGCAGCCTCTACGGGGGCTACACCTTC.

This clone was counted once. V usage is TRBV6-1 and J usage is TRBJ1-6, with a possible D match to TRBD1 (5 bases). V shed 5 bases and J shed 8 bases, with 7 bases lying between them. In germline, CDR1 is MNHNS, CDR2 SASEGT. The CDR3 consists of 12 residues. The CDR3 region has the DNA TGTGCCAGCAGTTTCAGGGATTCACCCCTCCACTTT. Translation: CASSFRDSPLHF.

This clone appeared a single time. The chain carries TRBV19 and TRBJ1-2; no definite D call. V was cut by 1 base and J by 4 bases, with 19 bases left in between. The CDR3 loop spans 17 amino acids. The germline CDR1 and CDR2 sequences are LNHDA and SQIVND (reference sequence). In nucleotides, the CDR3 is TGTGCCAGTAGTATAGGCAGCCAAGGGCTAAACATCTATGGCTACACCTTC. Residues: CASSIGSQGLNIYGYTF.

V and J are TRBV10-3 and TRBJ1-5; unclear D gene. Germline V gene lookup returns CDR1 ENHRY and CDR2 SYGVKD. This CDR3 has 13 amino acids. The germline V and J ends were trimmed by 2 bases and 7 bases, with 9 bases remaining between them. CDR3 region: CAISEDYSQPQHF. The CDR3 region has the DNA TGTGCCATCAGTGAGGATTATTCCCAGCCCCAGCATTTT.

The gene calls are TRBV25-1 and TRBJ2-7; tentative D call: TRBD2 (5 bases). This CDR3 is 14 amino acids long. V was shortened by 6 bases and J by 4 bases, with 16 bases between the two germline ends. Germline-derived CDR1 and CDR2 are MGHDK and SYGVNS. In DNA form, the CDR3 reads TGTGCCAGCAGCCCGCCCGGACTTTCATACGAGCAGTACTTC. Its protein is CASSPPGLSYEQYF.

The chain carries TRBV7-2 and TRBJ1-1; tentative D call: TRBD1 (5 bases). Trimming shortened V by 11 bases and J by 3 bases, and 25 bases separated the two germline ends. From germline, CDR1 is SGHTA and CDR2 FQGNSA. The CDR3 length is 16 residues. Written as DNA, the CDR3 is TGTGCCGCGGGGGAAGCGGGAGCCAGGGCCTACACTGAAGCTTTCTTT. Translating gives CAAGEAGARAYTEAFF.

This clone came up once. The CDR3 region is CASSSLTGPSNYGYTF. The CDR3 coding sequence is TGTGCCAGCAGCTCACTGACAGGGCCCTCAAACTATGGCTACACCTTC. The chain joins TRBV4-2 to TRBJ1-2; 7 bases fit TRBD1. J gave up 2 bases and V 5 bases, and 11 bases lay outside the gene matches. In germline, CDR1 is LGHNA, CDR2 YNFKEQ. The CDR3 is 16 amino acids.

The gene calls are TRBV7-2 and TRBJ2-1; 7 bases fit TRBD2. V was clipped by 1 base and J by 9 bases; unmatched bases: 12. The CDR3 covers 16 residues. CDR1 and CDR2 from the germline V gene are SGHTA and FQGNSA. The chain's CDR3 is CASSLGSQAPGGEQFF. CDR3 nucleotides: TGTGCCAGCAGCTTAGGTAGCCAGGCCCCGGGAGGTGAGCAGTTCTTC.

The J gene is TRBJ1-2, the V gene TRBV12-2; the table's D call TRBD1 went unverified against the DNA. TRBV12-2 is termed a pseudogene. The length of the CDR3 is 13 residues. The CDR3 here is CASRLKYRDGYTF. CDR3 in DNA: TGTGCAAGTCGCTTAAAATACAGGGACGGCTACACCTTC.

This clone was counted only a few times. The chain is built from TRBV4-2 and TRBJ2-5; 7 bases agree with TRBD2. There are 15 residues in the CDR3. V shed 4 bases and J 5 bases; nucleotides not matched to a gene: 10. The germline V gene encodes CDR1 LGHNA and CDR2 YNFKEQ. The CDR3 protein is CASSRPGGGIETQYF. Written as DNA, the CDR3 is TGTGCCAGCAGCCGTCCTGGCGGGGGTATTGAGACCCAGTACTTC.

This clone came up once. The rearrangement links TRBV19 to TRBJ1-2; maybe TRBD1 (6 bases). Trimming took 7 bases from V and 3 from J, leaving 21 bases between them. The CDR3 contains 16 residues. The germline V gene encodes CDR1 LNHDA and CDR2 SQIVND (reference sequence). The CDR3 DNA follows: TGTGCCAGTAATAAAGTACCTGGGGGCGCCGACTATGGCTACACCTTC. Translated, it gives CASNKVPGGADYGYTF.

CDR3 residues: CASSPAGVETQYF. CDR3 coding DNA: TGTGCCAGTAGTCCTGCCGGCGTGGAGACCCAGTACTTC. V is TRBV19 and J is TRBJ2-5; D gene uncertain. The CDR3 consists of 13 residues. From germline, CDR1 is LNHDA and CDR2 SQIVND (reference sequence). Trimming took off 5 bases at V and 5 bases at J, with 12 bases between the two ends.

This sequence joins TRBV29-1 and TRBJ1-1; D gene uncertain. Germline values: CDR1 SQVTM, CDR2 ANQGSEA. CDR3 length: 14 amino acids. Between the trimmed V and J ends, which lost 1 base and 3 bases, there was a span of 12 bases. The CDR3 DNA is TGCAGCGTTGAAGGCCCCCCCAGTTACACTGAAGCTTTCTTT. Translating gives CSVEGPPSYTEAFF.

The chain is built from TRBV4-3 and TRBJ2-5, with 11 positions matching TRBD1. The CDR3 length is 16 residues. Germline V gene sequence: CDR1 LGHNA, CDR2 YSLEER. Trimming cost V 0 bases and J 7 bases; bases outside gene matches: 7. The CDR3 nucleotides are TGCGCCAGCAGCCAAGAACGGACAGGGGGCATTGGGACCCAGTACTTC. Its translation is CASSQERTGGIGTQYF.

The V call is TRBV2, the J call TRBJ2-2, with 9 bases aligning to TRBD1. J lost 7 bases, V lost 6 bases, and 6 bases had no gene match. The V gene's germline CDR1 is SNHLY and CDR2 FYNNEI. This CDR3 is built from 14 residues. CDR3 DNA: TGTGCCAGCAGGCAACAGGGGGCGGACGGGGAGCTGTTTTTT. Protein sequence: CASRQQGADGELFF.

This clone was seen a single time. The chain combines TRBV9 with TRBJ2-2; 8 bases agree with TRBD2. CDR1 and CDR2 from the germline V gene are SGDLS and YYNGEE. This CDR3 spans 17 amino acids. Trimming cost V 7 bases and J 1 base; bases outside gene matches: 12. In DNA form, the CDR3 reads TGTGCCAGCGCTCCCGGCGGGACTAGTCAGAACACCGGGGAGCTGTTTTTT. Translating it yields CASAPGGTSQNTGELFF. Full variable domain (missing parts from reference TRBV9 and TRBJ2-2): DSGVTQTPKHLITATGQRVTLRCSPRSGDLSVYWYQQSLDQGLQFLIQYYNGEERAKGNILERFSAQQFPDLHSELNLSSLELGDSALYFCASAPGGTSQNTGELFFGEGSRLTVL.

This clone is a singleton in its sample. This rearrangement joins TRBV7-2 to TRBJ1-6, with no clear D. The CDR3 extends over 16 amino acids. Germline CDR1 and CDR2: SGHTA and FQGNSA. V was cut by 3 bases and J by 9 bases, with 18 bases left in between. For the CDR3, the DNA is TGTGCCAGCAGCTTGGGTCTCCGCCTCGGCGGTTCACCCCTCCACTTT. It yields the protein CASSLGLRLGGSPLHF.

For this clone: The junction does not match germline at one end; this may be a read error. This CDR3 is CASSPGTSNQPRHF. The DNA for the CDR3 is TGTGCCAGCTCACCAGGGACCAGCAATCAGCCCCGGCATTTT. The rearrangement links TRBV18 to TRBJ1-5, with D maybe TRBD1 (5 bases). This CDR3 has 14 residues. The V gene's germline CDR1 is KGHSH and CDR2 LQKENI.

The V call is TRBV5-1, the J call TRBJ1-1, with TRBD1 as a possible D gene (5 bases). This CDR3 is built from 15 residues. The V end was cut by 0 bases, the J end by 0 bases, with 9 bases between. Looked up from germline, CDR1 is SGHRS and CDR2 is YFSETQ. DNA for the CDR3: TGCGCCAGCAGCTTGGGGACGACAGTGAACACTGAAGCTTTCTTT. This encodes CASSLGTTVNTEAFF. Variable domain in full (rest from reference TRBV5-1 and TRBJ1-1): KAGVTQTPRYLIKTRGQQVTLSCSPISGHRSVSWYQQTPGQGLQFLFEYFSETQRNKGNFPGRFSGRQFSNSRSEMNVSTLELGDSALYLCASSLGTTVNTEAFFGQGTRLTVV.

The chain is built from TRBV7-8 and TRBJ2-7; D not resolved. Germline CDR1 is SGHVS and CDR2 is FQNEAQ. This CDR3 is 12 amino acids long. Trimming took 2 bases from V and 3 from J, leaving 5 bases between them. This CDR3 is CASSLQDYEQYF. CDR3 nucleotides: TGTGCCAGCAGCTTACAAGACTACGAGCAGTACTTC.

This clone occurred once. The rearrangement joins TRBV30 to TRBJ1-4, with D perhaps matching TRBD1 (6 bases). This CDR3 comprises 14 residues. CDR1 and CDR2 (germline): GTSNPN, SVGIG (reference sequence). Trimming removed 4 bases at V and 7 bases at J, with 16 bases between. This chain's CDR3 is CAWNYGQTPEKLFF. CDR3 DNA: TGTGCCTGGAACTACGGACAGACCCCTGAAAAACTGTTTTTT.